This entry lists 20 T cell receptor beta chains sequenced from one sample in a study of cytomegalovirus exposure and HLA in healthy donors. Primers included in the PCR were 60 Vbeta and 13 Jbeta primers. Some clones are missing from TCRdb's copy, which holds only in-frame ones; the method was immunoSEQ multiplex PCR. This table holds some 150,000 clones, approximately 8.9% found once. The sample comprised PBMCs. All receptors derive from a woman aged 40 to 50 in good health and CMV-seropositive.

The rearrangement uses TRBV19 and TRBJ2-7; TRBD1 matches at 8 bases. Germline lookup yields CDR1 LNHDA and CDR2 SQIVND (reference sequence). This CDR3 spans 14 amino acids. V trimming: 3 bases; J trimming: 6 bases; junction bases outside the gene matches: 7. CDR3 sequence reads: CASSIPGGRLEQYF. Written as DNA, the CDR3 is TGTGCCAGTAGTATCCCAGGGGGCCGCCTCGAGCAGTACTTC.

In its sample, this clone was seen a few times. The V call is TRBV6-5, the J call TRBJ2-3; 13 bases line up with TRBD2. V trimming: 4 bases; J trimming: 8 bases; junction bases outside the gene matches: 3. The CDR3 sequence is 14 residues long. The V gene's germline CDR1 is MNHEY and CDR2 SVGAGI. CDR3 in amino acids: CASSSGTSGATQYF. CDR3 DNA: TGTGCCAGCAGTTCCGGGACTAGCGGGGCTACGCAGTATTTT.

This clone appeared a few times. The CDR3 DNA is TGTGCCAGTTCCGTGGCGGGGACAGATACGCAGTATTTT. Amino acid sequence: CASSVAGTDTQYF. The chain has TRBV19 and TRBJ2-3; maybe TRBD2 (6 bases). Germline CDR1 LNHDA, CDR2 SQIVND (reference sequence). Trimming left V 8 bases short and J 3 bases short, with 12 bases between. This CDR3 has 13 residues.

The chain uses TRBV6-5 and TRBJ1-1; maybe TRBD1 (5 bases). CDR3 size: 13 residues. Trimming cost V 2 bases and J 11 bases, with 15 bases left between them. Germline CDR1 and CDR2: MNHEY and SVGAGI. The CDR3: CASSYTFGGDAFF. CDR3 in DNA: TGTGCCAGCAGTTACACATTCGGAGGGGATGCTTTCTTT.

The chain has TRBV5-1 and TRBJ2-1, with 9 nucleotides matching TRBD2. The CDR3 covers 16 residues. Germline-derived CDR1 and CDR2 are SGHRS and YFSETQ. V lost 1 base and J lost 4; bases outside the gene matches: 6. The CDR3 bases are TGCGCCAGCAGCTTGCGTAGCGGGGGTGCATACAATGAGCAGTTCTTC. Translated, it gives CASSLRSGGAYNEQFF. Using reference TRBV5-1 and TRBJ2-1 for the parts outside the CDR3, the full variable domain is KAGVTQTPRYLIKTRGQQVTLSCSPISGHRSVSWYQQTPGQGLQFLFEYFSETQRNKGNFPGRFSGRQFSNSRSEMNVSTLELGDSALYLCASSLRSGGAYNEQFFGPGTRLTVL.

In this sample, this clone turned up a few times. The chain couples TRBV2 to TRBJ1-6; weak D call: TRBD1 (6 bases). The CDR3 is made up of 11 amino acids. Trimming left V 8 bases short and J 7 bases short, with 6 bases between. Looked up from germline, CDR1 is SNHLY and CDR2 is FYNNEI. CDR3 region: CASGQNSPLHF. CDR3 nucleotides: TGTGCCAGCGGACAGAATTCACCCCTCCACTTT. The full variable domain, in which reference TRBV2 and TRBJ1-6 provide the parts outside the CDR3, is EPEVTQTPSHQVTQMGQEVILRCVPISNHLYFYWYRQILGQKVEFLVSFYNNEISEKSEIFDDQFSVERPDGSNFTLKIRSTKLEDSAMYFCASGQNSPLHFGNGTRLTVT.

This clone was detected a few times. CDR3 in DNA: TGTGCCAGCAGCCAAGGCGTTGAGGGGGCGGAAGAGACCCAGTACTTC. Translated, it gives CASSQGVEGAEETQYF. This sequence joins TRBV4-2 and TRBJ2-5, with TRBD1 matching over 7 bases. The CDR3 is made up of 16 amino acids. V lost 1 base, J lost 3 bases, and 8 bases stayed unmatched. Germline V gene sequence: CDR1 LGHNA, CDR2 YNFKEQ.

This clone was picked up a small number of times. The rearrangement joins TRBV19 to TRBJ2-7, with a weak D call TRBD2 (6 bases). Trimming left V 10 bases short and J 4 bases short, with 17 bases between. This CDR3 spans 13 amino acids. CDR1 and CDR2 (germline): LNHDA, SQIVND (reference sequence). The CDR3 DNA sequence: TGTGCCACCCGGGGTGGGGGGTCGTACGAGCAGTACTTC. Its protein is CATRGGGSYEQYF.

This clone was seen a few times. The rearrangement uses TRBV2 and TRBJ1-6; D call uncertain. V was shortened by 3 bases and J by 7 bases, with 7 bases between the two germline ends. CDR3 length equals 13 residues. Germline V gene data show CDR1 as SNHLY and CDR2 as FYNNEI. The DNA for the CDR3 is TGTGCCAGCAGTGATGGCCCCAATTCACCCCTCCACTTT. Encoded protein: CASSDGPNSPLHF.

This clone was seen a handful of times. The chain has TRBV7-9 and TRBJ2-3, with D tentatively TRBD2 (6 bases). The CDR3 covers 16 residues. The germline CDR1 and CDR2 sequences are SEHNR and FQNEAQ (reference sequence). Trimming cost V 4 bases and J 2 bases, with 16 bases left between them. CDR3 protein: CASSSRDLSYTDTQYF. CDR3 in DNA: TGTGCCAGCAGCTCCCGGGACTTATCGTACACAGATACGCAGTATTTT.

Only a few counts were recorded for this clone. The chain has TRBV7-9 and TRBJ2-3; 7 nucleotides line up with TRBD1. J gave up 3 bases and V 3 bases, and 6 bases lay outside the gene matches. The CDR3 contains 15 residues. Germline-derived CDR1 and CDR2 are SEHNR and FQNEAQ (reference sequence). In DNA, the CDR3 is TGTGCCAGCAGCTTCCTCCCAGGGGGAACAGATACGCAGTATTTT. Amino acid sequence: CASSFLPGGTDTQYF.

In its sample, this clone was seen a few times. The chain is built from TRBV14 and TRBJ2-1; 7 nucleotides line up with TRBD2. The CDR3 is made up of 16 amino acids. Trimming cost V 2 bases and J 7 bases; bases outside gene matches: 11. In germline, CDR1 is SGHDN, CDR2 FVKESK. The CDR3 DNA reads TGTGCCAGCAGCCAAACTGGGCGGGGGAACAATAATGAGCAGTTCTTC. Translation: CASSQTGRGNNNEQFF.

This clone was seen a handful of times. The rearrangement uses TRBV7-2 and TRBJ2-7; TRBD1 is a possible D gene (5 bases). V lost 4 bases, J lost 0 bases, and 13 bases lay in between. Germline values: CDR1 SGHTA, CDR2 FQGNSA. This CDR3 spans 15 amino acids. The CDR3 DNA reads TGTGCCAGCAGCTCGCCAGGGTTTGGCTCCTACGAGCAGTACTTC. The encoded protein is CASSSPGFGSYEQYF.

The CDR3: CASSWGSGGFSKGNTIYF. The DNA of the CDR3 is TGCGCCAGCAGCTGGGGATCAGGGGGCTTTTCGAAAGGAAACACCATATATTTT. J is TRBJ1-3 and V is TRBV5-1; the match to TRBD1 covers 8 bases. The germline CDR1 and CDR2 sequences are SGHRS and YFSETQ. V lost 3 bases, J lost 4 bases, and 15 bases stayed unmatched. This CDR3 is 18 amino acids long.

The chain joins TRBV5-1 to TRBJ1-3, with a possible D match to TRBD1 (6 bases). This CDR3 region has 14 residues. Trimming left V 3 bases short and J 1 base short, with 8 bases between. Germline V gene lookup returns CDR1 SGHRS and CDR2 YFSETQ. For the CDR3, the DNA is TGCGCCAGCAGCTCTGGACAGTCTGGAAACACCATATATTTT. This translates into CASSSGQSGNTIYF.

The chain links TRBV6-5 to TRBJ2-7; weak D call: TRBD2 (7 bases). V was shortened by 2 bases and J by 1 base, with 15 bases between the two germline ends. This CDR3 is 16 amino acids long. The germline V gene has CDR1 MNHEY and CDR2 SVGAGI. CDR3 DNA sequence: TGTGCCAGCAGTTACGGGGGGGCGAGGAATTCCTACGAGCAGTACTTC. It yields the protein CASSYGGARNSYEQYF.

CDR3 sequence: CASSGFNSNQPQHF. DNA for the CDR3: TGTGCCAGCAGCGGCTTTAATAGCAATCAGCCCCAGCATTTT. V gene TRBV5-5 combines with J gene TRBJ1-5; no clear D gene. V was cut by 4 bases and J by 0 bases, with 8 bases left in between. CDR3 size: 14 residues. The germline CDR1 and CDR2 sequences are SGHKS and YYEKEE (reference sequence).

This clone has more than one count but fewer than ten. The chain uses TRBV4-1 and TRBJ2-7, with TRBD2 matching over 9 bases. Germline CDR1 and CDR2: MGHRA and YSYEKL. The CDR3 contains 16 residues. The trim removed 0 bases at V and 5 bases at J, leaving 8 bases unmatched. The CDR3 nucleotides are TGCGCCAGCAGCCAAGATCAGCTTAGCGGGGGCCACGAGCAGTACTTC. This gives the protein CASSQDQLSGGHEQYF.

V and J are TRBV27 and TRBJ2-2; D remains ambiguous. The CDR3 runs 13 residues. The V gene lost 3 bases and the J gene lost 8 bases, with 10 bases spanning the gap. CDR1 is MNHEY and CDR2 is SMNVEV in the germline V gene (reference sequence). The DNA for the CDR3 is TGTGCCAGCAGTTTCTCTAGGTGGGGGGAGCTGTTTTTT. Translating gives CASSFSRWGELFF.

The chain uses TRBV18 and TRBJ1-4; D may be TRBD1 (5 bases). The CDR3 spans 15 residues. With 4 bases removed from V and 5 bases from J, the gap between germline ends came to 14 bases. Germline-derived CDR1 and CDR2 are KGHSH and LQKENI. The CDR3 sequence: CASSLREGWNEKLFF. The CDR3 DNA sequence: TGTGCCAGCTCACTCAGGGAGGGATGGAATGAAAAACTGTTTTTT.